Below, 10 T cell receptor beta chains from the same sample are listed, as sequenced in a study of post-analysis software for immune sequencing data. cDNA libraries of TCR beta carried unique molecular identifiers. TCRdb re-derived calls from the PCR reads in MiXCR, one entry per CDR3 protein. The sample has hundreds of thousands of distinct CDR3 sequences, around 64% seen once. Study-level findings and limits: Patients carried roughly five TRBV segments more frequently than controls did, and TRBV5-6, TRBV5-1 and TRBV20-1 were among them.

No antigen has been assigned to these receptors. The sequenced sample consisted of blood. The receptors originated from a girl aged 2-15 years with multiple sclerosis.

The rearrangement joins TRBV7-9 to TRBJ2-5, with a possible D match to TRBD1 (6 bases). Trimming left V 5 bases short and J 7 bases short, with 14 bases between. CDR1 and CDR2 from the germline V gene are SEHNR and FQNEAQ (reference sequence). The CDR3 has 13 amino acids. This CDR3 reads CASSAQGRGTQYF. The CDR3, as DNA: TGTGCCAGCAGCGCTCAGGGGAGAGGGACCCAGTACTTC.

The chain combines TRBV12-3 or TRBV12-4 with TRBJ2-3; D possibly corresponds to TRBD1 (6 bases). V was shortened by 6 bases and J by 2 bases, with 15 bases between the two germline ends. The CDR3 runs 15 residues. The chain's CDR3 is CASSHRTVPTDTQYF. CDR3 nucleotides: TGTGCCAGCAGCCATCGGACAGTACCCACAGATACGCAGTATTTT.

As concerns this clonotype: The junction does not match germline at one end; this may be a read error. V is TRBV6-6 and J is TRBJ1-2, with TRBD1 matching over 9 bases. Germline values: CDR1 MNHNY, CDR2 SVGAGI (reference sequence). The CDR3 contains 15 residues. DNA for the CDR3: TGTGCCAGCAGCTCGGGACAGGGAGGTTTCTATGACTACACCTTC. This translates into CASSSGQGGFYDYTF.

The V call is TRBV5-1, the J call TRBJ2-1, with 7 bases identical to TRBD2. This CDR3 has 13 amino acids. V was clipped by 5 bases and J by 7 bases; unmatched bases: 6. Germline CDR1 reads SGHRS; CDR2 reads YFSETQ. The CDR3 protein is CASRVGGRNEQFF. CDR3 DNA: TGCGCCAGCAGGGTGGGAGGGCGAAATGAGCAGTTCTTC.

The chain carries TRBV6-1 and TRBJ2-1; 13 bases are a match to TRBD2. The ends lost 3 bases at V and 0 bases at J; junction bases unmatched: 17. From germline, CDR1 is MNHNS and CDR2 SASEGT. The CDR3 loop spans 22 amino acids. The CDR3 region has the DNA TGTGCCAGCAGTGATATGATGGGGACTAGCGGGGCTAGGATTAGCTCCTACAATGAGCAGTTCTTC. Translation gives CASSDMMGTSGARISSYNEQFF.

The CDR3 reads CASTQETEAFF. The CDR3 nucleotides are TGTGCCAGCACACAGGAGACTGAAGCTTTCTTT. The V gene is TRBV2, the J gene TRBJ1-1; perhaps TRBD1 as D (5 bases). This CDR3 spans 11 amino acids. Per the germline V gene, CDR1 is SNHLY and CDR2 is FYNNEI. V gave up 7 bases and J gave up 5 bases, with 8 bases separating them. Using reference TRBV2 and TRBJ1-1 for the parts outside the CDR3, the full variable domain is EPEVTQTPSHQVTQMGQEVILRCVPISNHLYFYWYRQILGQKVEFLVSFYNNEISEKSEIFDDQFSVERPDGSNFTLKIRSTKLEDSAMYFCASTQETEAFFGQGTRLTVV.

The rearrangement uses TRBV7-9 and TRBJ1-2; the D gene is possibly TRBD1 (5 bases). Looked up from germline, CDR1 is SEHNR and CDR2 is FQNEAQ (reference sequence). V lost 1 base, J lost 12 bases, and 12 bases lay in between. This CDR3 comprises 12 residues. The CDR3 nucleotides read TGTGCCAGCAGCTTAGACAGGCCCGGCGACACCTTC. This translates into CASSLDRPGDTF.

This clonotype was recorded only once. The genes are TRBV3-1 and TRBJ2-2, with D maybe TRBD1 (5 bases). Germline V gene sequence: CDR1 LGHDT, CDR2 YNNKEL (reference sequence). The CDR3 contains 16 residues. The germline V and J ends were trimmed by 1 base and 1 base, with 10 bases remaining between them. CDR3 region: CASSQVAGLNTGELFF. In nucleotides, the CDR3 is TGTGCCAGCAGCCAAGTCGCAGGGTTGAACACCGGGGAGCTGTTTTTT.

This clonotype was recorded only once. The chain's CDR3 is CATNSPVGGPYYNEQFF. Written as DNA, the CDR3 is TGTGCCACCAACAGCCCAGTAGGGGGCCCCTATTACAATGAGCAGTTCTTC. This chain links TRBV15 with TRBJ2-1, with 7 bases identical to TRBD1. CDR1 LNHNV and CDR2 YYDKDF come from the germline V gene (reference sequence). The CDR3 is made up of 17 amino acids. Germline trimming cut 7 bases from V and 4 bases from J; bases unmatched to any gene: 16.

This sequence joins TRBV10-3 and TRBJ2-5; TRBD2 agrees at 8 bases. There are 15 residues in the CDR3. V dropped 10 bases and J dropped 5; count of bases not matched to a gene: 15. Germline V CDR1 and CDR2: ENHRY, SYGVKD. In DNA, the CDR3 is TGTGCCACCCTTGCGGCGGGAGGCGAGGGGGAGACCCAGTACTTC. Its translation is CATLAAGGEGETQYF.